The clone carrying this T cell receptor beta chain came up a few times. Its antigen is unidentified. This sample was included in a study of shared clonotypes between healthy human individuals. Naive CD8 cells comprised CD45RO-negative, CCR7-positively selected cells, excluding terminally differentiated effector memory CD45RA+ cells. Study outcomes and limitations: Shared across several donors were around 5% of the naive CD4 clonotypes. Though the depth was large, rarefaction showed that sorted-subset sequencing was incomplete. Non-shared clonotypes had lower generation probabilities than those shared by all four donors. Sampling was confined to blood; repertoires within tissues likely differ.

With 7 bases clipped from V and 7 bases from J, the junction kept 3 bases outside the gene matches. The CDR3 sequence is 11 residues long. Germline CDR1 and CDR2: SNHLY and FYNNEI. TCRdb's copy holds only in-frame clones and misses some; the assay was immunoSEQ multiplex PCR. The sample contains about 2.1 million clones, 90% to 95% of which appear only once. The chain combines TRBV2 with TRBJ1-2, with TRBD1 identical over 7 bases. This TCR was recovered from a young man in good health. Some clones in this sample may be carry-over from other donors' samples. The sequenced material came from naive CD8+ T cells from PBMCs. The CDR3 bases are TGTGCCAGCATGACAGGGAGTGGCTACACCTTC. Its translation is CASMTGSGYTF.